Listed below are T cell receptor beta chains from one sample, sequenced in a study of cytomegalovirus exposure and HLA in healthy donors. Profiling relied on immunoSEQ multiplex PCR, and the TCRdb table lists in-frame clones only, not all of them. The table lists more than 95,000 clones, around 90% of them singletons. The material sequenced was PBMCs. The origin of the receptors is a woman under 30 in good health and CMV-seronegative. The CDR3 runs from the conserved cysteine through the conserved F or W. Each record gives: V gene, D gene, clone size, CDR3 length, J gene, CDR3 DNA, CDR3 protein. D genes are given only for firm matches. Size values are once, few and many counts, or a class for expanded clones, and some rows have none.

TRBV5-1	-	-	12	TRBJ2-7	TGCGCCAGCAGCTTCGACAGCTACGAGCAGTACTTC	CASSFDSYEQYF
TRBV19	-	-	15	TRBJ2-1	TGTGCCAGTAGTATTTCCGGGAACAGCTACAATGAGCAGTTCTTC	CASSISGNSYNEQFF
TRBV30	TRBD1	-	13	TRBJ1-2	TGTGCCTGGAGTGTTGGGACAGCCTATGGCTACACCTTC	CAWSVGTAYGYTF
TRBV5-1	TRBD1	-	12	TRBJ2-1	TGCGCCAGCAGCCCGGACAGGAGGGAGCAGTTCTTC	CASSPDRREQFF
TRBV5-1	TRBD2	few	13	TRBJ2-7	TGCGCCAGCAGCTTGACTAGCGGATACGAGCAGTACTTC	CASSLTSGYEQYF
TRBV11-2	TRBD2	-	16	TRBJ2-7	TGTGCCAGCAGCAAGACCGGGGGGGCGATAGGGGACGAGCAGTACTTC	CASSKTGGAIGDEQYF
TRBV19	TRBD2	-	14	TRBJ2-7	TGTGCCAGTAGTGGGACTAGCGGACTCTACGAGCAGTACTTC	CASSGTSGLYEQYF
TRBV5-1	TRBD1	-	15	TRBJ1-4	TGCGCCAGCAGCTGGGGGGACAGGGAGTTTGGTAGACTGTTTTTT	CASSWGDREFGRLFF
TRBV7-8	TRBD1	-	12	TRBJ1-2	TGTGCCAGCAGCCTCACAGGGGGCGTCTACACCTTC	CASSLTGGVYTF
TRBV12-1	-	-	16	TRBJ2-1	TGTGCCAGCAGCTTTCTCACAGGGGGGCCCTACAATGAGCAGTTCTTC	CASSFLTGGPYNEQFF
TRBV5-1	-	-	14	TRBJ1-2	TGCGCCAGCAGCACGGGGGGGACCCTCTATGGCTACACCTTC	CASSTGGTLYGYTF
TRBV19	TRBD2	-	13	TRBJ2-7	TGTGCCAGTAGGTGGAAGGGAGGGCGCGAGCAGTACTTC	CASRWKGGREQYF
TRBV4-1	-	few	15	TRBJ2-2	TGCGCCAGCAGGCCCCCAGGGCACGGCACCGGGGAGCTGTTTTTT	CASRPPGHGTGELFF
TRBV6-1	-	-	13	TRBJ1-1	TGTGCCAGCAAGAAACCCGGGACACCTGAAGCTTTCTTT	CASKKPGTPEAFF
TRBV5-1	-	-	12	TRBJ2-2	TGCGCCAGCAGCCTGACAGCCGGGGAGCTGTTTTTT	CASSLTAGELFF
TRBV27	-	-	15	TRBJ2-7	TGTGCCAGCAGGATGGACAGAGGAAGCTCCTACGAGCAGTACTTC	CASRMDRGSSYEQYF
TRBV9	TRBD2	-	16	TRBJ2-2	TGTGCCAGCAGCGGACTAGCGGGGGACCCCACCGGGGAGCTGTTTTTT	CASSGLAGDPTGELFF
TRBV18	TRBD2	-	16	TRBJ2-7	TGTGCCAGCTCACCAAGCACTAGCGGGAGAAACCAAGAGCAGTACTTC	CASSPSTSGRNQEQYF
TRBV4-3	TRBD1	few	15	TRBJ1-2	TGCGCCAGCAGCCAAGATCGGGACAGCTACTATGGCTACACCTTC	CASSQDRDSYYGYTF
TRBV6-5	-	-	15	TRBJ1-2	TGTGCCAGCAGATACCTCCGAGCAGGCGAGGGAGGCTACACCTTC	CASRYLRAGEGGYTF
TRBV11-3	-	-	15	TRBJ2-5	TGTGCCAGCAGCGCAGGCCCCTTACACCAAGAGACCCAGTACTTC	CASSAGPLHQETQYF
TRBV19	TRBD1	-	15	TRBJ1-1	TGTGCCAGGGCCGGGACAGGGAGGGAGAACACTGAAGCTTTCTTT	CARAGTGRENTEAFF
TRBV2	TRBD2	-	14	TRBJ2-1	TGTGCCAGCAGCCCGGGACTAGCGGTCAATGAGCAGTTCTTC	CASSPGLAVNEQFF
TRBV7-9	-	-	16	TRBJ1-5	TGTGCCAGCAGCTTAGGAACCGGACAGCCCAATCAGCCCCAGCATTTT	CASSLGTGQPNQPQHF
TRBV7-9	TRBD2	-	16	TRBJ2-3	TGTGCCAGCAGCTTAGCTAGCGGGGAGGTCACAGATACGCAGTATTTT	CASSLASGEVTDTQYF
TRBV2	-	-	13	TRBJ1-1	TGTGCCAGCTTACAGGATTATAACACTGAAGCTTTCTTT	CASLQDYNTEAFF
TRBV7-2	-	-	12	TRBJ2-2	TGTGCCAGCAGCCTCTTTGTCGGGGAGCTGTTTTTT	CASSLFVGELFF
TRBV7-2	TRBD1	once	16	TRBJ2-7	TGTGCCAGCAGCCTCGGACAGGCCACCTTTTCCTACGAGCAGTACTTC	CASSLGQATFSYEQYF
TRBV28	-	-	16	TRBJ1-5	TGTGCCAGCAGCTCCCTCGGGAGGGCCCTCAATCAGCCCCAGCATTTT	CASSSLGRALNQPQHF
TRBV19	TRBD1	-	16	TRBJ2-7	TGTGCCAGTAGTACCGGACAGGGTAAAACCTCCTACGAGCAGTACTTC	CASSTGQGKTSYEQYF
TRBV5-1	-	-	16	TRBJ1-6	TGCGCCAGCAGCTTGGGGCAGACAGGTCGCGTGGGTATCCTCCACTTT	CASSLGQTGRVGILHF
TRBV4-2	TRBD2	-	15	TRBJ2-3	TGTGCCAGCAGCCAAGAAGCGGGAGTACCAGATACGCAGTATTTT	CASSQEAGVPDTQYF
TRBV6-5	TRBD1	-	15	TRBJ2-5	TGTGCCAGCAGTTACGTACAGGGGGCTGGGGAGACCCAGTACTTC	CASSYVQGAGETQYF